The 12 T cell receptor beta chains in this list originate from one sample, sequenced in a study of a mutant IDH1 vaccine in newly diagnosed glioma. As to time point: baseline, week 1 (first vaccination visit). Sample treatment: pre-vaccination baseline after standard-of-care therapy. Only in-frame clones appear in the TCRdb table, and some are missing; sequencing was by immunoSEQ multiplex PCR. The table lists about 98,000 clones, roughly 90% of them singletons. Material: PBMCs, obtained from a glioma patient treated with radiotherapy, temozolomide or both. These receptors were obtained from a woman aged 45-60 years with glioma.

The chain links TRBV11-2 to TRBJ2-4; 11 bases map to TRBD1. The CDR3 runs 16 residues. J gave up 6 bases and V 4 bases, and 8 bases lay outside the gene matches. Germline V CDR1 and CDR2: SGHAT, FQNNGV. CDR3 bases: TGTGCCAGCAGCTGGGTCGGACAGGGGGCAGGAAACATTCAGTACTTC. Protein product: CASSWVGQGAGNIQYF.

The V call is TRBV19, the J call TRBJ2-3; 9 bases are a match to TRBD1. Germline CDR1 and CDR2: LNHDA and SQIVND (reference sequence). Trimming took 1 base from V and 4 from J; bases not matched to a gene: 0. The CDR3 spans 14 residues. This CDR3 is CASSIGQGADTQYF. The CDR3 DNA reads TGTGCCAGTAGTATAGGACAGGGGGCAGATACGCAGTATTTT.

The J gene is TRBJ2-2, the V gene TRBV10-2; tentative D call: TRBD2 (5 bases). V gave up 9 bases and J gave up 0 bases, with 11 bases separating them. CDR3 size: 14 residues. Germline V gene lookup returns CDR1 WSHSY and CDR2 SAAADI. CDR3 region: CASRGYANTGELFF. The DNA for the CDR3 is TGCGCCAGTCGGGGTTATGCGAACACCGGGGAGCTGTTTTTT.

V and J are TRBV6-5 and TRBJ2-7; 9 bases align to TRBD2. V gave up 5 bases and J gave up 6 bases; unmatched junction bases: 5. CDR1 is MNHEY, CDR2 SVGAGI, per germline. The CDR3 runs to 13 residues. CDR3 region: CASSLAGWAEQYF. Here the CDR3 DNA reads TGTGCCAGCAGTCTAGCGGGATGGGCCGAGCAGTACTTC.

In DNA, the CDR3 is TGTGCCAGCAGCCCATGGGGACAGCGAAGCTCTGGGGCCAACGTCCTGACTTTC. The encoded protein is CASSPWGQRSSGANVLTF. The rearrangement links TRBV14 to TRBJ2-6, with 7 bases fitting TRBD1. With 4 bases clipped from V and 0 bases from J, the junction kept 9 bases outside the gene matches. CDR1 and CDR2 (germline): SGHDN, FVKESK. There are 18 residues in the CDR3.

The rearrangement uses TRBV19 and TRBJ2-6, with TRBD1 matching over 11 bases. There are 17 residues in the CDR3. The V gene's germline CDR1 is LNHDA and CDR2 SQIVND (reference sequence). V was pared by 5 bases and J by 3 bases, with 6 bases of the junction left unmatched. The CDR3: CASSPRTGGFGANVLTF. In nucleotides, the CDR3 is TGTGCCAGTAGTCCTCGGACAGGGGGCTTTGGGGCCAACGTCCTGACTTTC.

The CDR3 sequence: CASKRDINQPQHF. CDR3 DNA sequence: TGTGCCAGCAAGCGGGACATAAATCAGCCCCAGCATTTT. The V gene is TRBV2, the J gene TRBJ1-5, with D possibly matching TRBD1 (6 bases). The germline gives CDR1 SNHLY, CDR2 FYNNEI. The CDR3 sequence is 13 residues long. Trimming cost V 7 bases and J 4 bases, with 11 bases left between them.

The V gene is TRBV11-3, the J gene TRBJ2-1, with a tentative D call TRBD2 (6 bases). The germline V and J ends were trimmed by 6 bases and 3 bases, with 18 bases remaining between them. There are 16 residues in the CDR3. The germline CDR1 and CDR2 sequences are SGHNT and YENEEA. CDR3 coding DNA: TGTGCCAGCAGTTACTCTTGGGGCGGGAACTACAATGAGCAGTTCTTC. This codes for CASSYSWGGNYNEQFF.

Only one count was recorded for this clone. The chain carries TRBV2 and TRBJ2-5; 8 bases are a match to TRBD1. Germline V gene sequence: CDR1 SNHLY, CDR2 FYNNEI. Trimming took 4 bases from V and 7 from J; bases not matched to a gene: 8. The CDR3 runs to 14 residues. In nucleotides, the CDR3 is TGTGCCAGCAGTGGGGCCAGGGGGCGTGGGACCCAGTACTTC. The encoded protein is CASSGARGRGTQYF.

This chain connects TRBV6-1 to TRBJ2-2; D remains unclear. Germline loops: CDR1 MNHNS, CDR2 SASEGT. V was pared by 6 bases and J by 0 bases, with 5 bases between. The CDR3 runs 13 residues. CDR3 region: CASRETNTGELFF. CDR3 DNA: TGTGCCAGCAGGGAAACGAACACCGGGGAGCTGTTTTTT.

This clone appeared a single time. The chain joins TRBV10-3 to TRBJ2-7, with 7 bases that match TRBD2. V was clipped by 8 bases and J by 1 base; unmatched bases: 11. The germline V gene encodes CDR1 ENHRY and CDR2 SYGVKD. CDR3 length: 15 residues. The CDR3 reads CAISRAGTGSYEQYF. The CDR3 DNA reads TGTGCCATCTCCCGAGCGGGGACGGGGTCCTACGAGCAGTACTTC.

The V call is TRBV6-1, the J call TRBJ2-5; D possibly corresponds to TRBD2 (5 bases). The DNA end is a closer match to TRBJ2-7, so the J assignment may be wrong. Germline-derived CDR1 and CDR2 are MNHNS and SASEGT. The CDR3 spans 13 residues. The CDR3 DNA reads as TGTGCCAGCAGTTTAGCGTCCTCCTACGAGCAGTACTTC. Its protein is CASSLASSYEQYF.